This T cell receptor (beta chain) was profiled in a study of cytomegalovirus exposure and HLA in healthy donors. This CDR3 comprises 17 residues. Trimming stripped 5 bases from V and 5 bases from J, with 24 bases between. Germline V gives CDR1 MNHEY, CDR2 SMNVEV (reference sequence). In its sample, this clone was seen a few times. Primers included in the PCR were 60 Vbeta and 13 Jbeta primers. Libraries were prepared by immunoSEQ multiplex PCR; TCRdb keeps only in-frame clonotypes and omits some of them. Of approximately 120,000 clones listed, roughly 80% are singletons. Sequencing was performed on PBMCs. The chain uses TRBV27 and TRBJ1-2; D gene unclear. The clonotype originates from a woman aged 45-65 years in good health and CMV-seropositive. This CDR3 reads CASSPTFRDPISYGYTF. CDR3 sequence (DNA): TGTGCCAGCAGTCCCACCTTCCGGGATCCCATATCTTATGGCTACACCTTC.